The clone carrying this TCR beta chain has more than one count but fewer than ten. The junction had 16 bases not matched to a gene; V was cut back by 1 base and J by 4 bases. The CDR3 runs 19 residues. Germline loops: CDR1 SNHLY, CDR2 FYNNEI. Original processing methods: Amplification of reference gene primers provided the estimated nucleated cell counts. Method: immunoSEQ multiplex PCR; TCRdb's copy keeps in-frame clones and lacks some. V and J calls and clone size are copied from that table; D and trimming were computed from the DNA. This table has 250,000 to 300,000 clones, approximately 82% appearing once. These data are taken from a study of blood T cell repertoires in COVID-19. Study as a whole: Donors in the United States, Italy and Spain gave samples during acute or convalescent COVID-19. Sources were T cells, B-cell-depleted T cells, or PBMCs; the material itself was cDNA or gDNA.

This clonotype was obtained from a man between 60 and 75 years old who had recovered from COVID-19. The chain is built from TRBV2 and TRBJ1-5; 7 nucleotides agree with TRBD1. Sequenced: peripheral blood. The CDR3 loop is CASSEDGGRGLLLNQPQHF. The CDR3 DNA follows: TGTGCCAGCAGTGAAGACGGCGGAAGGGGGCTACTCCTAAATCAGCCCCAGCATTTT.